This T cell receptor (beta chain) was identified in a study of low-dose radiotherapy and immunotherapy resistance in tumors. The CDR3 loop spans 17 amino acids. V was clipped by 6 bases and J by 1 base, with 21 bases between them. Primers used for first-strand cDNA, a TRAV- and TRBV-specific set, covered both alpha and beta chains. TCR amplification involved around 22 PCR cycles with a constant-region primer and V-primer adapter. Each CDR3 protein is one row after TCRdb ran MiXCR on the reads. The top ten clones hold approximately 7.2% of a sample with about 60,000 distinct CDR3 sequences, about 25% of them seen once. Time point noted: after trial treatment. Treatment described: LDRT plus nivolumab, ipilimumab, low-dose cyclophosphamide and aspirin (RACIN trial). The donors' regimen was nivolumab, ipilimumab, aspirin, low-dose cyclophosphamide and low-dose radiotherapy.

The chain combines TRBV23-1 with TRBJ1-2; D not certain. TRBV23-1 is filed as an ORF, its function uncertain. Sequencing used PBMCs, obtained after low-dose radiotherapy plus immunotherapy. The TCR comes from a male donor with prostate cancer. The CDR3 nucleotides read TGCGCCAGCAGCTTAGGTGGCTTAGGCCCGGTTAACTATGGCTACACCTTC. Its translation is CASSLGGLGPVNYGYTF.